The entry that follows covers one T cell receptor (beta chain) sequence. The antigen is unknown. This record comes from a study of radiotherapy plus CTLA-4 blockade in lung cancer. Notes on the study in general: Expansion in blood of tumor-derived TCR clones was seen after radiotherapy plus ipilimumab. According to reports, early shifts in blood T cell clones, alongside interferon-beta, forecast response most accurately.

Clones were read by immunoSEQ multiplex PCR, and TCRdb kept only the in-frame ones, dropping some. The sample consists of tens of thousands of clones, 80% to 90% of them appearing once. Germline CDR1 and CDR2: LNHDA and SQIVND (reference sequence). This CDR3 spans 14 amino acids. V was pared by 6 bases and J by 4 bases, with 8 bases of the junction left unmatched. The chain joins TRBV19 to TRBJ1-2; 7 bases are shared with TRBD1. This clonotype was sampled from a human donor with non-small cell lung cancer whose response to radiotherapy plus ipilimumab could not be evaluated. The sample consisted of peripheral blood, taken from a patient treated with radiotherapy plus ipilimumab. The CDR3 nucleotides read TGTGCCAGTAGCGTTTGGACAGGACCCTATGGCTACACCTTC. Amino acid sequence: CASSVWTGPYGYTF.